The 24 T cell receptor beta chains presented below share a single source sample, sequenced in a study of control samples from healthy donors and cancer patients. TCRdb's copy holds only in-frame clones and misses some; the assay was immunoSEQ multiplex PCR. The table lists roughly 120,000 clones, roughly 95% of them singletons. The sample consisted of blood. These receptors came from a man aged 25-40 years in good health.

This chain uses TRBV27 with TRBJ2-7, with 11 nucleotides matching TRBD2. V dropped 6 bases and J dropped 4; count of bases not matched to a gene: 5. The V gene's germline CDR1 is MNHEY and CDR2 SMNVEV (reference sequence). The length of the CDR3 is 14 residues. The CDR3 DNA reads TGTGCCAGCAGCATAGCGGGGGGGCTATACGAGCAGTACTTC. Translating it yields CASSIAGGLYEQYF.

The chain joins TRBV5-1 to TRBJ2-2; perhaps D is TRBD1 or TRBD2 (5 bases each). Germline CDR1 reads SGHRS; CDR2 reads YFSETQ. The V gene lost 0 bases and the J gene lost 2 bases, with 8 bases spanning the gap. The CDR3 is 15 amino acids. CDR3 nucleotides: TGCGCCAGCAGCTTGGGAGGGGCTAACACCGGGGAGCTGTTTTTT. Translation: CASSLGGANTGELFF.

The J gene is TRBJ2-5, the V gene TRBV6-5; weak D call: TRBD2 (7 bases). With 7 bases removed from V and 4 bases from J, the gap between germline ends came to 13 bases. Germline CDR1 is MNHEY and CDR2 is SVGAGI. The CDR3 consists of 13 residues. DNA for the CDR3: TGTGCCAGCACCGGGGGGCTGGGAGAGACCCAGTACTTC. Translating it yields CASTGGLGETQYF.

The chain is built from TRBV27 and TRBJ1-1; D perhaps matches TRBD1 (5 bases). The CDR3 has 15 residues. In germline, CDR1 is MNHEY, CDR2 SMNVEV (reference sequence). V lost 0 bases and J lost 0, with 8 bases in between. The CDR3 region has the DNA TGTGCCAGCAGTTTATCGTGGGGGGTGAACACTGAAGCTTTCTTT. This translates into CASSLSWGVNTEAFF.

The chain is built from TRBV9 and TRBJ2-3; maybe TRBD2 (7 bases). The V gene's germline CDR1 is SGDLS and CDR2 YYNGEE. With 3 bases removed from V and 5 bases from J, the gap between germline ends came to 13 bases. CDR3 size: 14 residues. CDR3 sequence: CASSAGGRGDTQYF. DNA for the CDR3: TGTGCCAGCAGCGCGGGGGGCAGGGGAGATACGCAGTATTTT.

The V call is TRBV4-1, the J call TRBJ2-2, with 9 nucleotides matching TRBD1. V was pared by 2 bases and J by 2 bases, with 6 bases of the junction left unmatched. There are 17 residues in the CDR3. In germline, CDR1 is MGHRA, CDR2 YSYEKL. The CDR3 loop reads CASSQPRTGVNTGELFF. The DNA of the CDR3 is TGCGCCAGCAGCCAACCGAGGACAGGGGTAAACACCGGGGAGCTGTTTTTT.

The chain has TRBV4-3 and TRBJ2-3; D is perhaps TRBD1 (6 bases). There are 19 residues in the CDR3. Trimming removed 0 bases at V and 3 bases at J, with 22 bases between. Per the germline V gene, CDR1 is LGHNA and CDR2 is YSLEER. The CDR3 DNA is TGCGCCAGCAGCCAAGATCTAGGTGTAGTGTGGGGGCTGACAGATACGCAGTATTTT. Translated, it gives CASSQDLGVVWGLTDTQYF.

The V and J genes are TRBV5-5 and TRBJ1-1, with D maybe TRBD1 (5 bases). The CDR3 extends over 15 amino acids. Germline V gene data show CDR1 as SGHKS and CDR2 as YYEKEE (reference sequence). V shed 4 bases and J shed 4 bases, with 17 bases lying between them. CDR3 DNA: TGTGCCAGCAGCACTGACGGGGGGAGAAGCACTGAAGCTTTCTTT. Encoded protein: CASSTDGGRSTEAFF.

V and J are TRBV9 and TRBJ1-1; D gene unclear. There are 16 residues in the CDR3. Germline V gives CDR1 SGDLS, CDR2 YYNGEE. Trimming removed 1 base from V and 0 bases from J, with 13 bases in between. Here the CDR3 reads CASSVSAVEMNTEAFF. CDR3 coding DNA: TGTGCCAGCAGCGTATCGGCAGTGGAGATGAACACTGAAGCTTTCTTT.

This clone was observed once. This rearrangement joins TRBV9 to TRBJ2-3; 8 positions agree with TRBD2. The CDR3 is 17 residues long. Germline lookup yields CDR1 SGDLS and CDR2 YYNGEE. The V and J ends lost 3 bases and 1 base, in that order; junction bases with no gene match: 10. The CDR3 coding sequence is TGTGCCAGCAGCGGAACCCCCGGGAGGGGGGGCACAGATACGCAGTATTTT. It translates to CASSGTPGRGGTDTQYF.

The rearrangement links TRBV5-4 to TRBJ2-3; 10 nucleotides line up with TRBD2. Looked up from germline, CDR1 is SGHNT and CDR2 is YYREEE (reference sequence). Trimming took 6 bases from V and 2 from J; bases not matched to a gene: 9. The CDR3 is made up of 16 amino acids. The CDR3 protein is CASTPELAGVTDTQYF. The DNA for the CDR3 is TGTGCCAGCACCCCTGAGCTAGCGGGGGTCACAGATACGCAGTATTTT.

The V and J genes are TRBV6-7 and TRBJ1-1, with TRBD1 matching over 10 bases. TRBV6-7 has ORF status, its function being uncertain. The CDR3 has 18 amino acids. Trimming removed 6 bases from V and 0 bases from J; junction bases left unmatched: 13. CDR3 nucleotides: TGTGCCAGCAGCCCTCTCGTGGGACAGGGGTACCTGAACACTGAAGCTTTCTTT. Amino acid sequence: CASSPLVGQGYLNTEAFF.

The sample holds one count of this clone. The gene calls are TRBV28 and TRBJ1-5; a possible D gene is TRBD1 (6 bases). Trimming pared 6 bases from V and 0 bases from J, leaving 9 bases between. Germline V gene lookup returns CDR1 MDHEN and CDR2 SYDVKM. CDR3 length: 14 amino acids. For the CDR3, the DNA is TGTGCCAGCAGAGGACAGACTAGCAATCAGCCCCAGCATTTT. Its translation: CASRGQTSNQPQHF.

In DNA, the CDR3 is TGTGCCATCAACCGGGGGAGCACAGATACGCAGTATTTT. Its protein product is CAINRGSTDTQYF. This chain joins TRBV10-3 and TRBJ2-3, with a tentative D call TRBD2 (6 bases). CDR1 ENHRY and CDR2 SYGVKD come from the germline V gene. V was cut by 7 bases and J by 0 bases, with 8 bases left in between. This CDR3 is built from 13 residues.

The rearrangement links TRBV28 to TRBJ1-6; the D gene is possibly TRBD1 (6 bases). CDR3 length: 15 amino acids. Between the trimmed V and J ends, which lost 3 bases and 7 bases, there was a span of 13 bases. The germline gives CDR1 MDHEN, CDR2 SYDVKM. CDR3 bases: TGTGCCAGCAGTTTTTCACAGGGAGGGAATTCACCCCTCCACTTT. Its protein is CASSFSQGGNSPLHF.

The chain has TRBV7-2 and TRBJ2-1; 12 bases agree with TRBD2. The junction had 6 bases not matched to a gene; V was cut back by 7 bases and J by 8 bases. This CDR3 comprises 14 residues. Germline lookup yields CDR1 SGHTA and CDR2 FQGNSA. In nucleotides, the CDR3 is TGTGCCAGCACACTAGCGGGGGGACAGGATGAGCAGTTCTTC. Translation gives CASTLAGGQDEQFF.

As DNA, the CDR3 is TGTGCCAGTGTCGACCGGTTGGAAAACTATGGCTACACCTTC. Translated: CASVDRLENYGYTF. V usage is TRBV19 and J usage is TRBJ1-2; D gene uncertain. Between the trimmed V and J ends, which lost 8 bases and 2 bases, there was a span of 15 bases. Germline assignment: CDR1 LNHDA and CDR2 SQIVND (reference sequence). The CDR3 length is 14 residues.

V usage is TRBV19 and J usage is TRBJ1-2; a possible D gene is TRBD1 (6 bases). CDR1 is LNHDA, CDR2 SQIVND, per germline (reference sequence). V shed 11 bases and J shed 8 bases, with 18 bases lying between them. The CDR3 has 12 residues. The DNA of the CDR3 is TGTGCCGGAAGACAGGCCCCGGGAGGCTACACCTTC. As protein: CAGRQAPGGYTF.

The chain joins TRBV7-8 to TRBJ1-1; the match to TRBD1 covers 10 bases. V dropped 5 bases and J dropped 4; count of bases not matched to a gene: 4. The germline V gene encodes CDR1 SGHVS and CDR2 FQNEAQ. This CDR3 contains 14 residues. In DNA form, the CDR3 reads TGTGCCAGCAGCCGTGGGACAGGGGTCACTGAAGCTTTCTTT. It codes for CASSRGTGVTEAFF.

The chain links TRBV30 to TRBJ2-1; the D call may be TRBD1 or TRBD2 (5 bases each). Trimming removed 3 bases at V and 4 bases at J, with 13 bases between. The V gene's germline CDR1 is GTSNPN and CDR2 SVGIG (reference sequence). CDR3 size: 14 residues. This chain's CDR3 is CAWRAAGAYNEQFF. The CDR3, as DNA: TGTGCCTGGAGAGCCGCCGGGGCTTACAATGAGCAGTTCTTC. The variable domain in full, completed from reference TRBV30 and TRBJ2-1, reads SQTIHQWPATLVQPVGSPLSLECTVEGTSNPNLYWYRQAAGRGLQLLFYSVGIGQISSEVPQNLSASRPQDRQFILSSKKLLLSDSGFYLCAWRAAGAYNEQFFGPGTRLTVL.

The chain employs TRBV7-6 and TRBJ1-1; perhaps TRBD1 as D (5 bases). Germline V gives CDR1 SGHVS, CDR2 FNYEAQ. V lost 1 base to trimming and J lost 6 bases, with 12 bases between them. The CDR3 has 14 amino acids. The CDR3 region has the DNA TGTGCCAGCAGCTTAGAAACAGGCTCCCCTGAAGCTTTCTTT. Protein sequence: CASSLETGSPEAFF.

This rearrangement joins TRBV5-1 to TRBJ1-1, with 7 bases aligning to TRBD1. With V trimmed by 5 bases and J by 0 bases, 4 bases remained unmatched. The CDR3 sequence is 14 residues long. Germline CDR1 is SGHRS and CDR2 is YFSETQ. The CDR3 DNA reads TGCGCCAGCAGATGGCAGGGGGTGAACACTGAAGCTTTCTTT. Translating gives CASRWQGVNTEAFF.

The chain joins TRBV16 to TRBJ1-5; tentative D call: TRBD1 (5 bases). This CDR3 is 14 amino acids long. Germline V gene sequence: CDR1 KGHSY, CDR2 FQNENV. Trimming removed 0 bases from V and 7 bases from J, with 10 bases in between. DNA for the CDR3: TGTGCCAGCAGCCAATCGCAGGGCGGCCAGCCCCAGCATTTT. Protein: CASSQSQGGQPQHF.

This clone appeared once. Other DNA sequences in this sample translate to the same CDR3. This sequence joins TRBV3-1 (or the pseudogene TRBV3-2) and TRBJ2-3; TRBD2 matches at 15 bases. Germline CDR1 and CDR2: LGHDT and YNNKEL (reference sequence). This CDR3 contains 18 residues. V was pared by 4 bases and J by 0 bases, with 5 bases of the junction left unmatched. In DNA, the CDR3 is TGTGCCAGCAGCCTTAGGACTAGCGGGGGGGAAAGCACAGATACGCAGTATTTT. Translated, it gives CASSLRTSGGESTDTQYF.